This T cell receptor beta chain derives from a study of T cell responses to AZD1222 COVID-19 vaccine. Clones were sequenced by immunoSEQ multiplex PCR, and TCRdb holds only the in-frame ones, with some missing. The repertoire holds some 120,000 clones, around 89% seen once, with over 8.5% in the top ten. V was trimmed by 10 bases and J by 4 bases, leaving 16 bases between them. Looked up from germline, CDR1 is ENHRY and CDR2 is SYGVKD. CDR3 length: 13 amino acids. Sequenced material: peripheral blood, taken on day 0 of MenACWY control vaccination. The receptor was isolated from an adult in good health. V usage is TRBV10-3 and J usage is TRBJ1-2; tentatively, D is TRBD1 (6 bases). CDR3 residues: CATGQGTIYGYTF. The CDR3 region has the DNA TGTGCCACAGGGCAGGGGACAATCTATGGCTACACCTTC.